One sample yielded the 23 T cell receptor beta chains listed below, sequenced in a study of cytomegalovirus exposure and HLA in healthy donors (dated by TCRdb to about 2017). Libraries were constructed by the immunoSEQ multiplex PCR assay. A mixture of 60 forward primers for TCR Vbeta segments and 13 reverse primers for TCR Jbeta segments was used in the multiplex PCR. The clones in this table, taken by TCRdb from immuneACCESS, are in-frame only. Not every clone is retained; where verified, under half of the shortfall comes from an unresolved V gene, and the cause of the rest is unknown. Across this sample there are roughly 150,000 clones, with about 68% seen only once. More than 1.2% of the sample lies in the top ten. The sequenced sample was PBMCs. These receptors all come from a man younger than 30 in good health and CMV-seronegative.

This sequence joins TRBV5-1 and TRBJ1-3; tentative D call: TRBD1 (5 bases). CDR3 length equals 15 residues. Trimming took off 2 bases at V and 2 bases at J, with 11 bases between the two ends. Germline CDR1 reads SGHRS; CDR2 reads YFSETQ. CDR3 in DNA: TGCGCCAGCAGCTTTCAGGGTCTAGCTGGAAACACCATATATTTT. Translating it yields CASSFQGLAGNTIYF.

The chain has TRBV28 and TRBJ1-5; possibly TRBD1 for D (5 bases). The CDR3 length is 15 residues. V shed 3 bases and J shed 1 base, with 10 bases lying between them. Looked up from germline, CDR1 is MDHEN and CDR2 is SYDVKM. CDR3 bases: TGTGCCAGCAGTTTGGGGGGAAGGAGCAATCAGCCCCAGCATTTT. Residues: CASSLGGRSNQPQHF.

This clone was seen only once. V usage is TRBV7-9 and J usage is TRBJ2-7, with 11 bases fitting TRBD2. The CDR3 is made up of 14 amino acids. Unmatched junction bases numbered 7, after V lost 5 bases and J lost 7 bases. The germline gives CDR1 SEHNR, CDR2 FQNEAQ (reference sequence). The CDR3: CASSRTSGLGEQYF. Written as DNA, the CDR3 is TGTGCCAGCAGCAGGACTAGCGGGCTGGGGGAGCAGTACTTC. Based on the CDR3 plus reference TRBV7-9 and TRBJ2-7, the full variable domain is DTGVSQNPRHKITKRGQNVTFRCDPISEHNRLYWYRQTLGQGPEFLTYFQNEAQLEKSRLLSDRFSAERPKGSFSTLEIQRTEQGDSAMYLCASSRTSGLGEQYFGPGTRLTVT.

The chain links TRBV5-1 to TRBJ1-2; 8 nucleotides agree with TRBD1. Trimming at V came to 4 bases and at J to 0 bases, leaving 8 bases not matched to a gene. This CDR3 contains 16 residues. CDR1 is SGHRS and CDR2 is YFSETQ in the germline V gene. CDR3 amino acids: CASSPPDRGANYGYTF. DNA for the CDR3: TGCGCCAGCAGCCCCCCTGACAGGGGAGCTAACTATGGCTACACCTTC.

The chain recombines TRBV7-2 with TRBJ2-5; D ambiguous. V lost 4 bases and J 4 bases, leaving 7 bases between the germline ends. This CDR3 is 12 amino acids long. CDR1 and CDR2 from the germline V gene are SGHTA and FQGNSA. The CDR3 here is CASSSFLETQYF. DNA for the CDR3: TGTGCCAGCAGCTCGTTCCTAGAGACCCAGTACTTC.

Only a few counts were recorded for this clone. The CDR3 DNA reads TGTGCCAGCACTCCCGGGGGTCGCTATGAGCAGTTCTTC. Translation: CASTPGGRYEQFF. The rearrangement uses TRBV27 and TRBJ2-1, with D possibly matching TRBD2 (6 bases). Germline CDR1 reads MNHEY; CDR2 reads SMNVEV (reference sequence). CDR3 size: 13 residues. V was trimmed by 7 bases and J by 8 bases, leaving 15 bases between them.

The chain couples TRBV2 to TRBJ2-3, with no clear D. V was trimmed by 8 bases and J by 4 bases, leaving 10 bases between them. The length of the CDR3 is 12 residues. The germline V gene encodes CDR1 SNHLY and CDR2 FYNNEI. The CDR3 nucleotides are TGTGCCAGCGGTCGTATAGCAGATACGCAGTATTTT. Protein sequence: CASGRIADTQYF.

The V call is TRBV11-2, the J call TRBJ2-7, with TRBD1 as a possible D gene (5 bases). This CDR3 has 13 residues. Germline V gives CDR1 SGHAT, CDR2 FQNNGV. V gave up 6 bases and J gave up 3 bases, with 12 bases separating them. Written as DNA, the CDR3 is TGTGCCAGCAGACCGACAGTCTTCTACGAGCAGTACTTC. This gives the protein CASRPTVFYEQYF. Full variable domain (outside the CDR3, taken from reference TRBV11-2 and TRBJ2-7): EAGVAQSPRYKIIEKRQSVAFWCNPISGHATLYWYQQILGQGPKLLIQFQNNGVVDDSQLPKDRFSAERLKGVDSTLKIQPAKLEDSAVYLCASRPTVFYEQYFGPGTRLTVT.

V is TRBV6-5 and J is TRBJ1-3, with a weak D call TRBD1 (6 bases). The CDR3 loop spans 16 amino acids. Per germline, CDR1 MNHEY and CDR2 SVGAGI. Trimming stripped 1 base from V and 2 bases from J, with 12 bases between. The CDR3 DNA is TGTGCCAGCAGTTACTTAGGAACAGGGCCTGGAAACACCATATATTTT. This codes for CASSYLGTGPGNTIYF.

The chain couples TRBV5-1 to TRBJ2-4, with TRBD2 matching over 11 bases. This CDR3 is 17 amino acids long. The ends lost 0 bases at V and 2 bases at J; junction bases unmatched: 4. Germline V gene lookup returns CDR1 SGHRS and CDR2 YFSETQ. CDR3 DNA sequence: TGCGCCAGCAGCTTGGGGCCTAGCGGGAGGACCAAAAACATTCAGTACTTC. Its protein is CASSLGPSGRTKNIQYF.

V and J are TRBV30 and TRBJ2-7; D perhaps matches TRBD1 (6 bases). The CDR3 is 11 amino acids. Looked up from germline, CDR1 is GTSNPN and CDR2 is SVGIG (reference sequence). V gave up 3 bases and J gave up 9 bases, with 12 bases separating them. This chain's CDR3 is CAWRAGVAQYF. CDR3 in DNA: TGTGCCTGGAGAGCAGGGGTGGCGCAGTACTTC.

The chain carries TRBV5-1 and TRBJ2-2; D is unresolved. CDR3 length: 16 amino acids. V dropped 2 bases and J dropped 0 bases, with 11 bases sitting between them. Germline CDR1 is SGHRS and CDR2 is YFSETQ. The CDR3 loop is CASSLSGQPNTGELFF. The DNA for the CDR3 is TGCGCCAGCAGCTTAAGTGGGCAGCCGAACACCGGGGAGCTGTTTTTT. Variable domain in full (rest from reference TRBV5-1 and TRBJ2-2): KAGVTQTPRYLIKTRGQQVTLSCSPISGHRSVSWYQQTPGQGLQFLFEYFSETQRNKGNFPGRFSGRQFSNSRSEMNVSTLELGDSALYLCASSLSGQPNTGELFFGEGSRLTVL.

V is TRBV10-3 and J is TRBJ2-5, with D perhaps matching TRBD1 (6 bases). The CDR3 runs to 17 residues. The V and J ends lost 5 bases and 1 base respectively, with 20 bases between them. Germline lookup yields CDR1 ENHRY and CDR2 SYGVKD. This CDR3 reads CAISTGFGRAAQETQYF. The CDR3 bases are TGTGCCATCAGTACAGGGTTCGGTCGGGCGGCCCAAGAGACCCAGTACTTC.

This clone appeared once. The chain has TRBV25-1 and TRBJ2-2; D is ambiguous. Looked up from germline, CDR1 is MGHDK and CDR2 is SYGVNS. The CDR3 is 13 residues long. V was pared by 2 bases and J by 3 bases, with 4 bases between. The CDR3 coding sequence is TGTGCCAGCAGTGAACAGGACACCGGGGAGCTGTTTTTT. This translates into CASSEQDTGELFF.

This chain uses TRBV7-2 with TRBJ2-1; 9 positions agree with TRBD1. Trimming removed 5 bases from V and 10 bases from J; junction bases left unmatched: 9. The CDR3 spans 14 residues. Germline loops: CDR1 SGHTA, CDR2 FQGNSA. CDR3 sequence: CASSKRDREREQFF. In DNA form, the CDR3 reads TGTGCCAGCAGCAAGCGGGACAGGGAGAGGGAGCAGTTCTTC.

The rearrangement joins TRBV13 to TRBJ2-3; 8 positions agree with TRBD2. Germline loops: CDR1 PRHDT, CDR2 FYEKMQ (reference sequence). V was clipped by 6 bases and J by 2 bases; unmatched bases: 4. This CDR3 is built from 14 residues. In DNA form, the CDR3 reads TGTGCCAGCAGGGAACTAGCGGTCACAGATACGCAGTATTTT. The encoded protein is CASRELAVTDTQYF.

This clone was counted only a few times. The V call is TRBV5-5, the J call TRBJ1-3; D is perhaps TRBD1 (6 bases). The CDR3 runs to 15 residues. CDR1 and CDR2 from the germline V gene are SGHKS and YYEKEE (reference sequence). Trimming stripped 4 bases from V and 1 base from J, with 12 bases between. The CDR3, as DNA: TGTGCCAGCAGCGGACAGTTAGGATCTGGAAACACCATATATTTT. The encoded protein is CASSGQLGSGNTIYF.

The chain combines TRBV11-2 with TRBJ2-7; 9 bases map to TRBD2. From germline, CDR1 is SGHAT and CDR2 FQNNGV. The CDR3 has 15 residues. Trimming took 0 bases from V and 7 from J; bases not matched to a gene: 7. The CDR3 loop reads CASSLEPSGTGEQYF. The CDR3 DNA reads TGTGCCAGCAGCTTAGAGCCTAGCGGGACGGGTGAGCAGTACTTC.

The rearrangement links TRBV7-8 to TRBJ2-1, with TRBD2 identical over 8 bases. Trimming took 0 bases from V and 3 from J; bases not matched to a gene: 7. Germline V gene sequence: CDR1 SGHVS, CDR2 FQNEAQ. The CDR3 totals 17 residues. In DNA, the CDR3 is TGTGCCAGCAGCTTAGCGGAGCGGGGGATATACTACAATGAGCAGTTCTTC. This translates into CASSLAERGIYYNEQFF.

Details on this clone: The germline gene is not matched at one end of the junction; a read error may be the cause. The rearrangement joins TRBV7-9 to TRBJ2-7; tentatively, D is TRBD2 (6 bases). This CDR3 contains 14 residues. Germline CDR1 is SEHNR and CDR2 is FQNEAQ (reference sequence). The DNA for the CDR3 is TGTTCCAGCAGCGGATCGGGACTGGTCTACGAGCAGTACTTC. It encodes CSSSGSGLVYEQYF.

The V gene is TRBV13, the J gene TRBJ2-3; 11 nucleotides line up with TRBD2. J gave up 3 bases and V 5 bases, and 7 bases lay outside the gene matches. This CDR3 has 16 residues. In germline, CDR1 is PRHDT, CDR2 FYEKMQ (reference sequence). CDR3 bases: TGTGCCAGCAGCCCGGGGACTAGCGGAGGAACAGATACGCAGTATTTT. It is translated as CASSPGTSGGTDTQYF.

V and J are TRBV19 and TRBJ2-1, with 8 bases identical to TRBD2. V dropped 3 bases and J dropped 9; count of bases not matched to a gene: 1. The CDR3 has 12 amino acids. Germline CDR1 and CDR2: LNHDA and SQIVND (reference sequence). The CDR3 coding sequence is TGTGCCAGTAGTATCGGGGGGGTTGAGCAGTTCTTC. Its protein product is CASSIGGVEQFF.

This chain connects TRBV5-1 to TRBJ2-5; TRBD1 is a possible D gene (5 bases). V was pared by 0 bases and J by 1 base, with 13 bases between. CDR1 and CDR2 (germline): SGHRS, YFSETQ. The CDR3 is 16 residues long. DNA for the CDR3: TGCGCCAGCAGCTTGGTAGTGGGGCCAGGCCAAGAGACCCAGTACTTC. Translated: CASSLVVGPGQETQYF.